Following are 7 T cell receptor beta chains from one sample sequenced in a study of beta chain features in type 1 diabetes. Study-wide results and limits: All four CD4+ subsets from Type 1 diabetes patients carried moderately but significantly shorter TCRB CDR3s.

Expressed TCRB transcripts got sequenced, as all isolated RNA was reverse transcribed. TCRdb's table, derived via immunoSEQ multiplex PCR, lists solely in-frame clones and lacks some. The repertoire has 20,000 to 25,000 clones, more than 45% of them found once; the top ten carry under 0.4%. No antigens are known for them. The material sequenced was stem cell memory CD4+ T cells from blood. The receptor source for this set is a man younger than 35 with type 1 diabetes.

V is TRBV6-5 and J is TRBJ2-5, with 7 nucleotides matching TRBD1. The CDR3 length is 15 residues. Germline CDR1 and CDR2: MNHEY and SVGAGI. V shed 2 bases, J shed 2 bases, and the junction held 5 bases outside the gene matches. CDR3 amino acids: CASSYLPGQQETQYF. Written as DNA, the CDR3 is TGTGCCAGCAGTTACCTACCGGGACAGCAAGAGACCCAGTACTTC.

This clone was counted between two and nine times. V usage is TRBV6-5 and J usage is TRBJ2-1; D gene ambiguous. V was clipped by 9 bases and J by 5 bases, with 11 bases between them. The CDR3 covers 12 residues. CDR1 and CDR2 from the germline V gene are MNHEY and SVGAGI. The CDR3 DNA reads as TGTGCCAGTTTCAGTACGAACAATGAGCAGTTCTTC. Its translation is CASFSTNNEQFF.

This clone was observed a handful of times. This chain connects TRBV30 to TRBJ2-7; tentatively, D is TRBD2 (6 bases). The CDR3 consists of 12 residues. V shed 3 bases and J shed 4 bases, with 10 bases lying between them. In germline, CDR1 is GTSNPN, CDR2 SVGIG (reference sequence). The CDR3 sequence is CAWSRGLYEQYF. The CDR3, as DNA: TGTGCCTGGAGCCGGGGGTTATACGAGCAGTACTTC.

The chain couples TRBV28 to TRBJ1-1; D uncertain. Trimming took 7 bases from V and 1 from J, leaving 13 bases between them. CDR3 length equals 14 residues. Germline V gene lookup returns CDR1 MDHEN and CDR2 SYDVKM. CDR3 nucleotides: TGTGCCAGCAATTTCCGACACCGGAACACTGAAGCTTTCTTT. This translates into CASNFRHRNTEAFF. The variable domain in full, completed from reference TRBV28 and TRBJ1-1, reads DVKVTQSSRYLVKRTGEKVFLECVQDMDHENMFWYRQDPGLGLRLIYFSYDVKMKEKGDIPEGYSVSREKKERFSLILESASTNQTSMYLCASNFRHRNTEAFFGQGTRLTVV.

V gene TRBV28 combines with J gene TRBJ2-1; no firm D call. Trimming shortened V by 7 bases and J by 4 bases, and 23 bases separated the two germline ends. Germline V gene data show CDR1 as MDHEN and CDR2 as SYDVKM. The CDR3 contains 17 residues. CDR3 in amino acids: CASTNNRLGPKYNEQFF. In DNA form, the CDR3 reads TGTGCCAGCACCAACAACCGGCTGGGCCCGAAATACAATGAGCAGTTCTTC.

V gene TRBV10-3 combines with J gene TRBJ2-6; 11 nucleotides line up with TRBD1. CDR1 and CDR2 (germline): ENHRY, SYGVKD. This CDR3 region has 18 residues. The V and J ends lost 4 bases and 3 bases, in that order; junction bases with no gene match: 8. The chain's CDR3 is CAISAGQGASIGANVLTF. The CDR3 DNA reads TGTGCCATCAGTGCAGGACAGGGGGCGTCGATTGGGGCCAACGTCCTGACTTTC.

This chain links TRBV7-8 with TRBJ2-3; TRBD2 agrees at 11 bases. Germline V gene data show CDR1 as SGHVS and CDR2 as FQNEAQ. The CDR3 totals 17 residues. The ends lost 1 base at V and 4 bases at J; junction bases unmatched: 7. The CDR3 spells CASSLGLTSGDADTQYF. In nucleotides, the CDR3 is TGTGCCAGCAGCTTAGGATTGACTAGCGGGGACGCAGATACGCAGTATTTT.